These 13 T cell receptor beta chains came from one sample sequenced in a study of T cells in localized non-small cell lung cancer. The assay was immunoSEQ multiplex PCR, and TCRdb's table has in-frame clones only and misses some. Among 25,000 to 30,000 clones listed, about 90% were seen once. Source: peripheral blood mononuclear cells, taken before any cancer treatment. The receptors were gathered from a woman between 35 and 70 years old with stage III lung adenocarcinoma.

CDR3 nucleotides: TGTGCCAGCAGTAAGGGACTAGCGGGAGTGGAGACCCAGTACTTC. This gives the protein CASSKGLAGVETQYF. The genes are TRBV28 and TRBJ2-5; 14 nucleotides align to TRBD2. Looked up from germline, CDR1 is MDHEN and CDR2 is SYDVKM. Trimming at V came to 5 bases and at J to 5 bases, leaving 4 bases not matched to a gene. This CDR3 is built from 15 residues.

This chain uses TRBV7-2 with TRBJ2-3; D ambiguous. The germline V gene encodes CDR1 SGHTA and CDR2 FQGNSA. CDR3 length: 13 amino acids. The V and J ends lost 3 bases and 0 bases respectively, with 4 bases between them. CDR3 sequence reads: CASSLVSTDTQYF. CDR3 DNA sequence: TGTGCCAGCAGCTTGGTGAGCACAGATACGCAGTATTTT.

This chain's CDR3 is CAWSVGGRYTQYF. CDR3 in DNA: TGTGCCTGGAGTGTGGGGGGGCGATATACGCAGTATTTT. V gene TRBV30 combines with J gene TRBJ2-3; a possible D gene is TRBD2 (7 bases). The CDR3 length is 13 residues. V was trimmed by 0 bases and J by 7 bases, leaving 11 bases between them. Germline values: CDR1 GTSNPN, CDR2 SVGIG (reference sequence).

Note on this clone: At one of its ends the junction is not consistent with the germline gene, which may arise from a read error. The CDR3 sequence is CASSELGSTIYF. Here the CDR3 DNA reads TGTGCCAGCAGTGAGCTGGGAAGCACCATATATTTT. V gene TRBV2 combines with J gene TRBJ1-3; D gene unclear. The CDR3 is 12 amino acids. In germline, CDR1 is SNHLY, CDR2 FYNNEI.

The rearrangement uses TRBV9 and TRBJ2-1, with D perhaps matching TRBD2 (6 bases). Trimming left V 3 bases short and J 9 bases short, with 16 bases between. The CDR3 is made up of 14 amino acids. The germline CDR1 and CDR2 sequences are SGDLS and YYNGEE. CDR3 region: CASSATTSQFEQFF. CDR3 bases: TGTGCCAGCAGCGCTACGACTAGTCAGTTTGAGCAGTTCTTC.

The V and J genes are TRBV30 and TRBJ2-2; 10 bases line up with TRBD1. Germline assignment: CDR1 GTSNPN and CDR2 SVGIG (reference sequence). The CDR3 is 15 residues long. Losses at the gene ends were 3 bases for V and 6 bases for J; bases not matched to a gene: 7. Here the CDR3 DNA reads TGTGCCTGGAGGTTCGGGACAGGGGTTCCCGGGGAGCTGTTTTTT. This codes for CAWRFGTGVPGELFF.

J is TRBJ2-6 and V is TRBV27; no firm D call. Germline loops: CDR1 MNHEY, CDR2 SMNVEV (reference sequence). Deletions cut 3 bases from V and 1 base from J, with 7 bases between. The CDR3 runs to 15 residues. CDR3 DNA: TGTGCCAGCAGTTTCGATCCATCTGGGGCCAACGTCCTGACTTTC. The encoded protein is CASSFDPSGANVLTF.

J is TRBJ2-3 and V is TRBV7-2, with 10 bases aligning to TRBD2. CDR1 is SGHTA and CDR2 is FQGNSA in the germline V gene. This CDR3 is built from 16 residues. Unmatched junction bases numbered 6, after V lost 3 bases and J lost 3 bases. The CDR3, as DNA: TGTGCCAGCAGCTTCGGCCTAGCGGGAGAAACAGATACGCAGTATTTT. Encoded protein: CASSFGLAGETDTQYF.

This sequence joins TRBV5-6 and TRBJ2-1; 10 bases line up with TRBD1. With 3 bases clipped from V and 3 bases from J, the junction kept 3 bases outside the gene matches. Germline V lookup: CDR1 SGHDT, CDR2 YYEEEE. The CDR3 consists of 15 residues. CDR3 nucleotides: TGTGCCAGCAGCTACCGGGACAGGGGCTACAATGAGCAGTTCTTC. Encoded protein: CASSYRDRGYNEQFF.

Note on this clone: Because the CDR3 is missing its conserved closing phenylalanine or tryptophan, this is likely a read error. This chain joins TRBV2 and TRBJ1-1; D ambiguous. The V end lost 1 base, the J end lost 5 bases, and 5 bases lay between the germline ends. The CDR3 covers 12 residues. CDR1 SNHLY and CDR2 FYNNEI come from the germline V gene. DNA for the CDR3: TGTGCCAGCAGTGAAGGGTTTACTGAAGCTTTCCTT. Protein sequence: CASSEGFTEAFL.

The rearrangement links TRBV6-5 to TRBJ1-1; D ambiguous. Looked up from germline, CDR1 is MNHEY and CDR2 is SVGAGI. V was cut by 4 bases and J by 8 bases, with 11 bases left in between. The length of the CDR3 is 12 residues. The CDR3 protein is CASSSLAAEAFF. In nucleotides, the CDR3 is TGTGCCAGCAGTTCCCTAGCTGCGGAAGCTTTCTTT.

The chain couples TRBV9 to TRBJ2-5; D uncertain. Deletions cut 4 bases from V and 5 bases from J, with 15 bases between. The CDR3 has 14 amino acids. Per germline, CDR1 SGDLS and CDR2 YYNGEE. DNA for the CDR3: TGTGCCAGCAGCCCCGGACGTCCTCAGGAGACCCAGTACTTC. This gives the protein CASSPGRPQETQYF.

The V gene is TRBV18, the J gene TRBJ2-6; 8 bases line up with TRBD1. Looked up from germline, CDR1 is KGHSH and CDR2 is LQKENI. The CDR3 is 15 residues long. J gave up 6 bases and V 3 bases, and 4 bases lay outside the gene matches. CDR3 sequence reads: CASSPGQGEANVLTF. In DNA, the CDR3 is TGTGCCAGCTCACCCGGACAGGGAGAGGCCAACGTCCTGACTTTC.